A single T cell receptor (beta chain) is shown here with its context. The sample originates from a study of Ad26.COV2.S vaccination and SARS-CoV-2 variants. V lost 2 bases to trimming and J lost 7 bases; unmatched junction nucleotides: 12. Germline V lookup: CDR1 LGHDT, CDR2 YNNKEL (reference sequence). CDR3 size: 17 residues. Sample treatment: some 20 received Ad26.COV2.S at low or high dose, single or two shots; 5 received placebo; per-sample allocation not given. Vaccine and placebo recipients were sampled on day 63 after the first injection. The vaccine antigen was prefusion-stabilized Wuhan SARS-CoV-2 spike. Sequencing used immunoSEQ multiplex PCR; TCRdb keeps in-frame clones, though not all of them. Here the sample spans roughly 380,000 clones, around 87% being singletons.

J is TRBJ1-2 and V is TRBV3-1 (or the pseudogene TRBV3-2); 11 nucleotides match TRBD1. This sequence was found in a person aged 18-65 years who received the Ad26.COV2.S COVID-19 vaccine or a placebo. Sequenced material: peripheral blood, taken in a trial of Ad26.COV2.S vaccine versus placebo. In DNA, the CDR3 is TGTGCCAGCAGCCAACAACCCGGGACAGGGGGGTGGAGTGGCTACACCTTC. Protein product: CASSQQPGTGGWSGYTF.